This entry lists 17 T cell receptor beta chains sequenced from one sample in a study of OX40 agonist ivuxolimab in advanced cancers. The repertoire was sequenced with immunoSEQ multiplex PCR; TCRdb's copy has only in-frame clones and lacks some. In the table there are 70,000 to 80,000 clones, about 88% of which are singletons. The sample in question was CD4+ or CD8+ T cells sorted from blood, obtained in a trial of the OX40 agonist ivuxolimab. Receptors originate from an adult with an advanced solid tumor such as melanoma, head and neck, liver or kidney cancer.

This clone was detected once. This rearrangement joins TRBV9 to TRBJ1-1, with a weak D call TRBD1 (6 bases). CDR1 is SGDLS, CDR2 YYNGEE, per germline. CDR3 length: 14 amino acids. The V gene lost 5 bases and the J gene lost 1 base, with 12 bases spanning the gap. CDR3 coding DNA: TGTGCCAGCAGAGCACAGGGTCAGAACACTGAAGCTTTCTTT. Protein: CASRAQGQNTEAFF.

The chain employs TRBV7-9 and TRBJ2-5; TRBD2 is a possible D gene (5 bases). Germline CDR1 is SEHNR and CDR2 is FQNEAQ (reference sequence). V was shortened by 6 bases and J by 11 bases, with 19 bases between the two germline ends. The CDR3 loop spans 13 amino acids. The CDR3 spells CASSNDISGEQYF. CDR3 DNA: TGTGCCAGCAGTAACGACATATCTGGGGAGCAGTACTTC.

The chain joins TRBV7-2 to TRBJ2-5, with TRBD1 identical over 8 bases. This CDR3 comprises 15 residues. After removal of 5 bases from V and 7 bases from J, the junction contained 12 bases not matched to a gene. Germline CDR1 and CDR2: SGHTA and FQGNSA. CDR3 residues: CASSLRMDRVGTQYF. The CDR3 DNA is TGTGCCAGCAGCCTACGAATGGACAGGGTAGGGACCCAGTACTTC. The full variable domain, rest sourced from reference TRBV7-2 and TRBJ2-5, is GAGVSQSPSNKVTEKGKDVELRCDPISGHTALYWYRQSLGQGLEFLIYFQGNSAPDKSGLPSDRFSAERTGGSVSTLTIQRTQQEDSAVYLCASSLRMDRVGTQYFGPGTRLLVL.

The chain combines TRBV10-3 with TRBJ2-7; TRBD2 might be the D (6 bases). The CDR3 length is 14 residues. With 4 bases removed from V and 6 bases from J, the gap between germline ends came to 16 bases. Germline CDR1 ENHRY, CDR2 SYGVKD. CDR3 loop: CAISGGRGPLEQYF. The DNA for the CDR3 is TGTGCCATCAGTGGAGGGCGGGGCCCACTCGAGCAGTACTTC.

Only a few counts were recorded for this clone. The chain employs TRBV18 and TRBJ1-2; 7 positions agree with TRBD1. CDR1 and CDR2 (germline): KGHSH, LQKENI. Germline trimming cut 3 bases from V and 5 bases from J; bases unmatched to any gene: 6. CDR3 length: 14 amino acids. The CDR3 DNA is TGTGCCAGCTCACCGGGAACAGGGGATTATGGCTACACCTTC. The encoded protein is CASSPGTGDYGYTF.

The CDR3 nucleotides are TGTGCCAGCAGTGACCTACTAGCGGGAGGGGACAATGAGCAGTTCTTC. Its translation is CASSDLLAGGDNEQFF. The chain has TRBV6-1 and TRBJ2-1, with 13 positions matching TRBD2. V dropped 3 bases and J dropped 5; count of bases not matched to a gene: 4. The CDR3 is 16 residues long. The germline gives CDR1 MNHNS, CDR2 SASEGT.

The gene calls are TRBV6-5 and TRBJ1-1; TRBD1 might be the D (6 bases). The CDR3 contains 14 residues. CDR1 and CDR2 (germline): MNHEY, SVGAGI. Trimming pared 5 bases from V and 0 bases from J, leaving 10 bases between. CDR3 nucleotide sequence: TGTGCCAGCAGTATACAGGGCTTGAACACTGAAGCTTTCTTT. Its protein product is CASSIQGLNTEAFF.

This chain connects TRBV19 to TRBJ1-5; a weak D match, TRBD1 (6 bases). The length of the CDR3 is 15 residues. Trimming took off 4 bases at V and 2 bases at J, with 12 bases between the two ends. CDR1 is LNHDA and CDR2 is SQIVND in the germline V gene (reference sequence). The CDR3 is CASSSGGAGNQPQHF. CDR3 nucleotide sequence: TGTGCCAGTAGTAGTGGGGGGGCTGGCAATCAGCCCCAGCATTTT.

V gene TRBV7-2 combines with J gene TRBJ2-7, with D possibly TRBD1 on 5 matching bases. Trimming pared 5 bases from V and 3 bases from J, leaving 20 bases between. Germline values: CDR1 SGHTA, CDR2 FQGNSA. CDR3 length: 16 amino acids. DNA of the CDR3: TGTGCCAGCAGCCCCTCCCAAATCTGGCAGGGCTACGAGCAGTACTTC. Its protein is CASSPSQIWQGYEQYF.

This clone was recorded a few times. The chain links TRBV27 to TRBJ2-7; D unclear. The V end lost 7 bases, the J end lost 0 bases, and 10 bases lay between the germline ends. This CDR3 contains 13 residues. Germline-derived CDR1 and CDR2 are MNHEY and SMNVEV (reference sequence). Here the CDR3 DNA reads TGTGCCAGCAACGGTCGAAGCTCCTACGAGCAGTACTTC. Its translation is CASNGRSSYEQYF.

This chain joins TRBV21-1 and TRBJ2-4; TRBD1 is the table's D call and was not checked against the DNA. TRBV21-1 is flagged as a pseudogene. CDR3 length equals 17 residues. The CDR3 loop is CASHQKRGPQLGNIQYF. The CDR3 bases are TGTGCCAGCCACCAGAAAAGGGGGCCCCAGTTGGGAAACATTCAGTACTTC.

The J gene is TRBJ2-3, the V gene TRBV10-3; D unclear. The V end lost 5 bases, the J end lost 1 base, and 7 bases lay between the germline ends. The CDR3 has 13 amino acids. Germline CDR1 and CDR2: ENHRY and SYGVKD. The CDR3 reads CAISLGGTDTQYF. CDR3 coding DNA: TGTGCCATCAGTTTGGGCGGCACAGATACGCAGTATTTT.

The genes are TRBV5-1 and TRBJ2-3, with 8 positions matching TRBD2. The length of the CDR3 is 14 residues. Germline CDR1 and CDR2: SGHRS and YFSETQ. The J segment lost 5 bases and the V segment lost 4 bases, leaving 6 bases of the junction unmatched. Here the CDR3 DNA reads TGCGCCAGCAGCCCGGGACTAGACGGAGATACGCAGTATTTT. This encodes CASSPGLDGDTQYF.

For the CDR3, the DNA is TGTGCCAGCAGGAGCGACACTAGCGGGGGGTACTTC. This codes for CASRSDTSGGYF. The rearrangement links TRBV6-6 to TRBJ2-7; 11 bases agree with TRBD2. From germline, CDR1 is MNHNY and CDR2 SVGAGI (reference sequence). With 6 bases clipped from V and 12 bases from J, the junction kept 7 bases outside the gene matches. This CDR3 spans 12 amino acids.

CDR3 nucleotide sequence: TGCGCCAGCAGCGTCGCGGGCGCAGATACGCAGTATTTT. Its protein is CASSVAGADTQYF. This chain connects TRBV5-1 to TRBJ2-3; D is possibly TRBD2 (5 bases). The CDR3 runs 13 residues. Trimming removed 4 bases from V and 4 bases from J, with 10 bases in between. The germline V gene has CDR1 SGHRS and CDR2 YFSETQ. Using reference TRBV5-1 and TRBJ2-3 for the parts outside the CDR3, the full variable domain is KAGVTQTPRYLIKTRGQQVTLSCSPISGHRSVSWYQQTPGQGLQFLFEYFSETQRNKGNFPGRFSGRQFSNSRSEMNVSTLELGDSALYLCASSVAGADTQYFGPGTRLTVL.

The chain is built from TRBV30 and TRBJ2-7, with D perhaps matching TRBD2 (6 bases). Germline V gives CDR1 GTSNPN, CDR2 SVGIG (reference sequence). V was shortened by 0 bases and J by 2 bases, with 8 bases between the two germline ends. CDR3 size: 13 residues. CDR3 protein: CAWSVASAYEQYF. CDR3 DNA: TGTGCCTGGAGTGTCGCTAGCGCCTACGAGCAGTACTTC. Full variable domain (remainder filled in from reference TRBV30 and TRBJ2-7): SQTIHQWPATLVQPVGSPLSLECTVEGTSNPNLYWYRQAAGRGLQLLFYSVGIGQISSEVPQNLSASRPQDRQFILSSKKLLLSDSGFYLCAWSVASAYEQYFGPGTRLTVT.

V and J are TRBV9 and TRBJ1-2; D remains unclear. Germline V gene sequence: CDR1 SGDLS, CDR2 YYNGEE. V dropped 1 base and J dropped 0 bases, with 1 base sitting between them. This CDR3 region has 12 residues. CDR3 DNA: TGTGCCAGCAGCGTAACTAACTATGGCTACACCTTC. It is translated as CASSVTNYGYTF. The whole variable domain, filled in from reference TRBV9 and TRBJ1-2, reads DSGVTQTPKHLITATGQRVTLRCSPRSGDLSVYWYQQSLDQGLQFLIQYYNGEERAKGNILERFSAQQFPDLHSELNLSSLELGDSALYFCASSVTNYGYTFGSGTRLTVV.